This T cell receptor beta chain stems from a study of cytomegalovirus exposure and HLA in healthy donors. Regarding the study as a whole: The investigators catalogued about 170 TCR beta chains as cytomegalovirus-associated.

Germline CDR1 reads SGHRS; CDR2 reads YFSETQ. Deletions cut 2 bases from V and 6 bases from J, with 13 bases between. This CDR3 region has 14 residues. The PCR made use of 60 Vbeta and 13 Jbeta primers. The assay was immunoSEQ multiplex PCR, and TCRdb's table has in-frame clones only and misses some. The sample lists approximately 110,000 clones, about 13% occurring once. Concerning this clone: Its specificity is unknown.

The receptor comes from a man aged 35 to 55 in good health and CMV-seropositive. Specimen: PBMCs. V usage is TRBV5-1 and J usage is TRBJ2-3; D is possibly TRBD2 (7 bases). This chain's CDR3 is CASSFQGGGDTQYF. Written as DNA, the CDR3 is TGCGCCAGCAGCTTTCAGGGAGGGGGGGATACGCAGTATTTT.